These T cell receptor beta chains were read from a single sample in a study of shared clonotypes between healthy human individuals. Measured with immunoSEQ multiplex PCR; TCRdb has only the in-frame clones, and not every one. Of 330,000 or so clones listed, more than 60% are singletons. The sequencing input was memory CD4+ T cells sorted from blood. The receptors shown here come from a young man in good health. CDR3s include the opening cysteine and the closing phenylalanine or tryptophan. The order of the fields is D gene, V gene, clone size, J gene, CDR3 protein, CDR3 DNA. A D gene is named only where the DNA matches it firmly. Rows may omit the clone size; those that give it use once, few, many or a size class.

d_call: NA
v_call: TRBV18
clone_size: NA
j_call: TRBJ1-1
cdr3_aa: CASSPVTSGKTEAFF
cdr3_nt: TGTGCCAGCTCACCGGTAACGTCGGGTAAGACTGAAGCTTTCTTT

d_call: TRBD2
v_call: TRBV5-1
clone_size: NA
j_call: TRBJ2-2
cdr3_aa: CASSLGILLAERNTGELFF
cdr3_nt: TGCGCCAGCAGCTTGGGGATCCTACTAGCGGAGAGAAACACCGGGGAGCTGTTTTTT

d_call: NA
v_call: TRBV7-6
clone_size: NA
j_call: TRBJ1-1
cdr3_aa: CASSLVLGARTEAFF
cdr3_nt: TGTGCCAGCAGCTTAGTCCTGGGGGCGCGCACTGAAGCTTTCTTT

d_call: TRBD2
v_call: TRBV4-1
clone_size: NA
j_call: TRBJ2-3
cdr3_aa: CASSQFTSGSETDTQYF
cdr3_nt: TGCGCCAGCAGCCAATTTACTAGCGGGAGCGAGACAGATACGCAGTATTTT

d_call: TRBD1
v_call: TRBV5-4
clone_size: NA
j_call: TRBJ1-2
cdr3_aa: CASSQGSGGSYGYTF
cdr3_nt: TGTGCCAGCAGCCAAGGATCAGGGGGCAGCTATGGCTACACCTTC

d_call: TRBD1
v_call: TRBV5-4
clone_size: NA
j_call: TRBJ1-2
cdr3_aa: CASSLVSGGAGYTF
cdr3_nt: TGTGCCAGCAGCTTGGTTTCAGGGGGCGCGGGCTACACCTTC

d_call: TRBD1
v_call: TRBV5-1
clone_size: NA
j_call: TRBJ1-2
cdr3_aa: CASRGGQQYGYTF
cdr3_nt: TGCGCCAGCAGGGGGGGACAGCAGTATGGCTACACCTTC

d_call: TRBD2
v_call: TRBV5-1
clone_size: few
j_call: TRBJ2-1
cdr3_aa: CASSLAGGRAHEQFF
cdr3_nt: TGCGCCAGCAGCTTGGCTGGCGGGAGGGCCCATGAGCAGTTCTTC

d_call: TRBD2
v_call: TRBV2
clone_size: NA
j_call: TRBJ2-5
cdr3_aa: CASSDLGLAGTNF
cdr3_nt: TGTGCCAGCAGTGATTTGGGACTAGCGGGTACCAACTTC

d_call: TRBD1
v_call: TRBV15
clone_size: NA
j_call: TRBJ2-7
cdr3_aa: CATSRDRHRGEQYF
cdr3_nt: TGTGCCACCAGCAGAGATCGACACAGGGGCGAGCAGTACTTC

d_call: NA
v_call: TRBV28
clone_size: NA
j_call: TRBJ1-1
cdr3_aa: CASSFRDVRAFF
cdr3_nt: TGTGCCAGCAGTTTCCGCGACGTACGCGCTTTCTTT

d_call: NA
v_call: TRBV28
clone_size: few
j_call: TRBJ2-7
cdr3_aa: CASSLTSSEQYF
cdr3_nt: TGTGCCAGCAGTCTCACTAGCTCCGAGCAGTACTTC

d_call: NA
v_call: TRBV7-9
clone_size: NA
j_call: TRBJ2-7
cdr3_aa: CASSPHGGTSYEQYF
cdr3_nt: TGTGCCAGCAGCCCTCATGGCGGGACCTCCTACGAGCAGTACTTC

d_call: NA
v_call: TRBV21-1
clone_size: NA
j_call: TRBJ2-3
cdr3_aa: CASSTPQLRASTDTQYF
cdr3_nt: TGTGCCAGCAGCACACCTCAGCTGCGGGCAAGCACAGATACGCAGTATTTT

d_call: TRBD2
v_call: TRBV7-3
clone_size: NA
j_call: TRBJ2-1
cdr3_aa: CASSLRPSGSYNEQFF
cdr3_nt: TGTGCCAGCAGCTTAAGGCCTAGCGGGTCCTACAATGAGCAGTTCTTC

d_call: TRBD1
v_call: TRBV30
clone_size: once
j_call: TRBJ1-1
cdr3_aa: CAWSEPQGAVTEAFF
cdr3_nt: TGTGCCTGGAGTGAGCCTCAGGGGGCAGTGACTGAAGCTTTCTTT

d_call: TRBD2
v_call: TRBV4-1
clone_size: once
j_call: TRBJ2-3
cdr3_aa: CASSPGLAGGSSTDTQYF
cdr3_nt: TGCGCCAGCAGCCCCGGACTAGCGGGAGGTTCTAGCACAGATACGCAGTATTTT

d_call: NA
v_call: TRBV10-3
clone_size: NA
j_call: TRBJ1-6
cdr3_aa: CAISEAGPEISPLHF
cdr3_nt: TGTGCCATCAGTGAGGCGGGACCGGAGATCTCACCCCTCCACTTT

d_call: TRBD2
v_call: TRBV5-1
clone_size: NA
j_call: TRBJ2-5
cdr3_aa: CASSQGTSGSGETQYF
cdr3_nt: TGCGCCAGCAGCCAAGGGACTAGCGGGAGTGGAGAGACCCAGTACTTC

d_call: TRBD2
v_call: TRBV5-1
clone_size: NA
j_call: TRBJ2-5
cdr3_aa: CASSMGLAGVETQYF
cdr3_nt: TGCGCCAGCAGCATGGGACTAGCGGGAGTGGAGACCCAGTACTTC

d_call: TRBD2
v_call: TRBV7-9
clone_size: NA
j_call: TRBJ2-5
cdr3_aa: CASSLWREDGETQYF
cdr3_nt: TGTGCCAGCAGCCTCTGGCGGGAGGACGGGGAGACCCAGTACTTC

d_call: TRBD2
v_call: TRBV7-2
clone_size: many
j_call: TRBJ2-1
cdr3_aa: CASSSSGGLAGGEQFF
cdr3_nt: TGTGCCAGCAGCTCCTCAGGGGGACTAGCCGGTGGTGAGCAGTTCTTC

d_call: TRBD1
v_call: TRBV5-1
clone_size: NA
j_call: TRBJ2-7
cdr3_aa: CASSLGQGASSYEQYF
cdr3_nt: TGCGCCAGCAGCTTGGGGCAGGGGGCAAGCTCCTACGAGCAGTACTTC